The next 20 T cell receptor beta chains were all read from a single sample in a study of T cell responses to AZD1222 COVID-19 vaccine. The protocol was immunoSEQ multiplex PCR, while the TCRdb copy is restricted to in-frame clones and leaves out a portion. The sample gives 95,000 to 110,000 clones, around nine tenths of which show up once; 20% is in the top ten. Specimen: peripheral blood, collected on day 0 of AZD1222 vaccination. These receptors all come from an adult in good health.

This clone was observed a few times. The chain couples TRBV30 to TRBJ2-5; D possibly uses TRBD1 or TRBD2 (6 bases each). CDR1 is GTSNPN and CDR2 is SVGIG in the germline V gene (reference sequence). The CDR3 is made up of 14 amino acids. The V gene lost 4 bases and the J gene lost 4 bases, with 16 bases spanning the gap. The CDR3 spells CAWTGGQAGETQYF. In DNA, the CDR3 is TGTGCCTGGACCGGGGGCCAGGCGGGAGAGACCCAGTACTTC.

The chain uses TRBV7-2 and TRBJ2-3, with 7 nucleotides matching TRBD1. Losses at the gene ends were 5 bases for V and 1 base for J; bases not matched to a gene: 9. Germline V gene lookup returns CDR1 SGHTA and CDR2 FQGNSA. CDR3 size: 16 residues. CDR3 sequence: CASSLNRGSGTDTQYF. CDR3 coding DNA: TGTGCCAGCAGCCTAAACAGGGGCTCAGGCACAGATACGCAGTATTTT.

V is TRBV7-2 and J is TRBJ2-7; D may be TRBD1 (6 bases). CDR3 size: 13 residues. In germline, CDR1 is SGHTA, CDR2 FQGNSA. Trimming pared 6 bases from V and 6 bases from J, leaving 15 bases between. The chain's CDR3 is CASRRDTVSEQYF. In DNA form, the CDR3 reads TGTGCCAGCAGAAGGGACACCGTAAGCGAGCAGTACTTC.

This clone was recorded only once. The V call is TRBV10-3, the J call TRBJ1-6; the match to TRBD1 covers 7 bases. The CDR3 is 13 amino acids. Germline V gene data show CDR1 as ENHRY and CDR2 as SYGVKD. After removal of 6 bases from V and 7 bases from J, the junction contained 3 bases not matched to a gene. Here the CDR3 reads CAISDRVNSPLHF. CDR3 bases: TGTGCCATCAGCGACAGGGTGAATTCACCCCTCCACTTT.

The table lists this clone with a count of one. This chain links TRBV28 with TRBJ2-5; no clear D. V was clipped by 1 base and J by 0 bases, with 6 bases between them. The CDR3 totals 14 residues. From germline, CDR1 is MDHEN and CDR2 SYDVKM. CDR3 nucleotide sequence: TGTGCCAGCAGTTTATCAGGTTACCAAGAGACCCAGTACTTC. Its translation is CASSLSGYQETQYF.

V is TRBV30 and J is TRBJ1-6, with 7 bases identical to TRBD1. Germline trimming cut 3 bases from V and 0 bases from J; bases unmatched to any gene: 11. This CDR3 has 18 residues. CDR1 and CDR2 (germline): GTSNPN, SVGIG (reference sequence). CDR3 nucleotide sequence: TGTGCCTGGAGACCCGAGGGGCAGGGGGGCTCCTATAATTCACCCCTCCACTTT. Protein: CAWRPEGQGGSYNSPLHF.

J is TRBJ2-7 and V is TRBV10-3; no definite D call. Between the trimmed V and J ends, which lost 0 bases and 1 base, there was a span of 7 bases. Germline CDR1 and CDR2: ENHRY and SYGVKD. The CDR3 extends over 14 amino acids. DNA of the CDR3: TGTGCCATCAGTGAGTCGTACGGATCCTACGAGCAGTACTTC. It is translated as CAISESYGSYEQYF.

This chain links TRBV10-1 with TRBJ2-7; 8 nucleotides match TRBD2. This CDR3 is built from 15 residues. Germline assignment: CDR1 WNHNN and CDR2 SYGVQD (reference sequence). With 5 bases clipped from V and 1 base from J, the junction kept 7 bases outside the gene matches. CDR3 amino acids: CASSPLASGSYEQYF. The CDR3 region has the DNA TGCGCCAGCAGTCCCCTCGCTAGCGGGTCCTACGAGCAGTACTTC.

The chain employs TRBV10-2 and TRBJ2-7; possibly TRBD1 or TRBD2 for D (5 bases each). Germline lookup yields CDR1 WSHSY and CDR2 SAAADI. CDR3 size: 14 residues. The V end lost 7 bases, the J end lost 6 bases, and 19 bases lay between the germline ends. In nucleotides, the CDR3 is TGCGCCAGCATGCTGGGACGGGGTCTCGGCGAGCAGTACTTC. It is translated as CASMLGRGLGEQYF.

The chain uses TRBV6-5 and TRBJ2-2; 9 bases align to TRBD2. The ends lost 0 bases at V and 6 bases at J; junction bases unmatched: 5. Germline CDR1 reads MNHEY; CDR2 reads SVGAGI. CDR3 length: 16 amino acids. The CDR3 DNA is TGTGCCAGCAGTTACTCGAGTTTAGCGGGGGCCGGGGAGCTGTTTTTT. This gives the protein CASSYSSLAGAGELFF.

This chain connects TRBV7-9 to TRBJ2-1; D remains unclear. CDR3 length: 13 amino acids. Germline V gene sequence: CDR1 SEHNR, CDR2 FQNEAQ (reference sequence). The ends were cut back, 1 base at V and 2 bases at J, with 3 bases in the middle. CDR3 DNA: TGTGCCAGCAGCTTAGGGGCCTACAATGAGCAGTTCTTC. The encoded protein is CASSLGAYNEQFF.

J is TRBJ2-6 and V is TRBV25-1, with D possibly TRBD2 on 6 matching bases. Germline loops: CDR1 MGHDK, CDR2 SYGVNS. Trimming left V 2 bases short and J 0 bases short, with 14 bases between. The CDR3 runs 18 residues. CDR3 nucleotides: TGTGCCAGCAGTGAAATAGGAGGGGTGAGCTCTGGGGCCAACGTCCTGACTTTC. Its protein is CASSEIGGVSSGANVLTF.

J is TRBJ1-3 and V is TRBV7-8, with D perhaps TRBD1 (5 bases). The CDR3 length is 14 residues. The ends were cut back, 5 bases at V and 3 bases at J, with 11 bases in the middle. Germline V gives CDR1 SGHVS, CDR2 FQNEAQ. The CDR3 sequence: CASSTGQDGNTIYF. The CDR3 DNA reads as TGTGCCAGCAGCACTGGACAAGATGGAAACACCATATATTTT.

The chain is built from TRBV18 and TRBJ2-2; the D call may be TRBD1 or TRBD2 (5 bases each). CDR3 length: 13 residues. Germline CDR1 KGHSH, CDR2 LQKENI. V dropped 3 bases and J dropped 5 bases, with 7 bases sitting between them. The DNA for the CDR3 is TGTGCCAGCTCACCGGGACCGACCGGGGAGCTGTTTTTT. Its protein product is CASSPGPTGELFF. Full variable domain (missing parts from reference TRBV18 and TRBJ2-2): NAGVMQNPRHLVRRRGQEARLRCSPMKGHSHVYWYRQLPEEGLKFMVYLQKENIIDESGMPKERFSAEFPKEGPSILRIQQVVRGDSAAYFCASSPGPTGELFFGEGSRLTVL.

V usage is TRBV7-6 and J usage is TRBJ1-5; the D is unclear. Trimming pared 5 bases from V and 1 base from J, leaving 12 bases between. From germline, CDR1 is SGHVS and CDR2 FNYEAQ. CDR3 length: 15 residues. The CDR3 sequence is CASSPNGESNQPQHF. The DNA for the CDR3 is TGTGCCAGCAGCCCAAATGGGGAAAGCAATCAGCCCCAGCATTTT. The full variable domain, in which reference TRBV7-6 and TRBJ1-5 provide the parts outside the CDR3, is GAGVSQSPRYKVTKRGQDVALRCDPISGHVSLYWYRQALGQGPEFLTYFNYEAQQDKSGLPNDRFSAERPEGSISTLTIQRTEQRDSAMYRCASSPNGESNQPQHFGDGTRLSIL.

The genes are TRBV28 and TRBJ1-2; D gene uncertain. CDR1 and CDR2 from the germline V gene are MDHEN and SYDVKM. V lost 6 bases and J 0 bases, leaving 20 bases between the germline ends. The CDR3 spans 17 residues. The CDR3 spells CASRVRSVPASNYGYTF. CDR3 DNA sequence: TGTGCCAGCAGAGTTAGGTCAGTACCTGCATCTAACTATGGCTACACCTTC.

The CDR3 sequence: CASRLDQGFTGELFF. The DNA of the CDR3 is TGTGCCAGTAGGCTTGATCAGGGGTTCACCGGGGAGCTGTTTTTT. This rearrangement joins TRBV19 to TRBJ2-2, with D possibly TRBD1 on 6 matching bases. From germline, CDR1 is LNHDA and CDR2 SQIVND (reference sequence). Trimming stripped 6 bases from V and 4 bases from J, with 15 bases between. The CDR3 totals 15 residues.

With respect to this clone: The sample has other DNA sequences that encode this CDR3 too. This rearrangement joins TRBV3-1 (or the pseudogene TRBV3-2) to TRBJ1-3, with D unresolved. The germline V gene has CDR1 LGHDT and CDR2 YNNKEL (reference sequence). V was pared by 1 base and J by 0 bases, with 4 bases between. This CDR3 is built from 14 residues. The DNA of the CDR3 is TGTGCCAGCAGCCAAGTATCCTCTGGAAACACCATATATTTT. It translates to CASSQVSSGNTIYF.

The chain recombines TRBV9 with TRBJ1-4; D may be TRBD1 (6 bases). Trimming shortened V by 3 bases and J by 7 bases, and 13 bases separated the two germline ends. The CDR3 runs to 14 residues. Germline loops: CDR1 SGDLS, CDR2 YYNGEE. The CDR3 spells CASSGGGPFEKLFF. CDR3 nucleotides: TGTGCCAGCAGCGGAGGGGGGCCGTTTGAAAAACTGTTTTTT.

This chain uses TRBV27 with TRBJ1-6; no clear D. V was cut by 8 bases and J by 0 bases, with 8 bases left in between. Germline V gives CDR1 MNHEY, CDR2 SMNVEV (reference sequence). The CDR3 is 14 amino acids. CDR3 nucleotide sequence: TGTGCCAGCTCCTTTAGCTCCTATAATTCACCCCTCCACTTT. Its translation is CASSFSSYNSPLHF.